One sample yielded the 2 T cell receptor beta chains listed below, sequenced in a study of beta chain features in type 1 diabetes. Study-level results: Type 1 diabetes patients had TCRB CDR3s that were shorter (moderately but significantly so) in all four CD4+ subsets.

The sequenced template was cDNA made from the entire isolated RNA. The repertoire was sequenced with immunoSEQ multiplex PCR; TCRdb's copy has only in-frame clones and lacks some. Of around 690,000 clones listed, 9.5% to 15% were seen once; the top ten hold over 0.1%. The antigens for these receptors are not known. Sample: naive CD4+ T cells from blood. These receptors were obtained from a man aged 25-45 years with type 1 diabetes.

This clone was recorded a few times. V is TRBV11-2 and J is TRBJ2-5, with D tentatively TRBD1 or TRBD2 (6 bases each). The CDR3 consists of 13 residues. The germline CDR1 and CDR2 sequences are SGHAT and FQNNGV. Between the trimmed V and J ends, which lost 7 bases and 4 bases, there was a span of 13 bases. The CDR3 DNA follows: TGTGCCAGCACCCGGGGGCTAGGAGAGACCCAGTACTTC. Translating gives CASTRGLGETQYF.

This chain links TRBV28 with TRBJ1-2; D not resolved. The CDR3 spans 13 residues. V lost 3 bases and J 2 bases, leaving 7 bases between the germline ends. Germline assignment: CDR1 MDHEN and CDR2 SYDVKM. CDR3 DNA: TGTGCCAGCAGTTTCACAGCAAACTATGGCTACACCTTC. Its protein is CASSFTANYGYTF.